The 11 T cell receptor beta chains given below trace back to one sample, sequenced in a study of cytomegalovirus exposure and HLA in healthy donors. The PCR had 60 Vbeta and 13 Jbeta primers. The data were produced by immunoSEQ multiplex PCR, yet TCRdb's version contains in-frame clones alone and is incomplete. In the table there are 150,000 to 250,000 clones, approximately 80% of which are singletons. The material sequenced was PBMCs. Receptor source: a boy aged 2 to 10 in good health and CMV-seronegative.

The V call is TRBV5-1, the J call TRBJ2-3; 9 nucleotides align to TRBD2. The germline V gene encodes CDR1 SGHRS and CDR2 YFSETQ. The CDR3 sequence is 17 residues long. V trimming: 4 bases; J trimming: 1 base; junction bases outside the gene matches: 10. DNA for the CDR3: TGCGCCAGCAGCCTTCAAATCCTAGCGGGGCGCACAGATACGCAGTATTTT. Translated, it gives CASSLQILAGRTDTQYF.

J is TRBJ1-2 and V is TRBV29-1; a possible D gene is TRBD1 (6 bases). The germline V gene encodes CDR1 SQVTM and CDR2 ANQGSEA. V shed 4 bases and J shed 7 bases, with 13 bases lying between them. The CDR3 contains 12 residues. CDR3 sequence (DNA): TGCAGCGTTGCCTCTGGACAGTCTGGCTACACCTTC. Protein: CSVASGQSGYTF.

The V call is TRBV7-2, the J call TRBJ2-1, with 10 nucleotides matching TRBD2. CDR1 and CDR2 from the germline V gene are SGHTA and FQGNSA. Trimming at V came to 0 bases and at J to 7 bases, leaving 3 bases not matched to a gene. CDR3 size: 15 residues. The CDR3 sequence is CASSLASSGGNEQFF. Here the CDR3 DNA reads TGTGCCAGCAGCTTAGCGTCTAGCGGGGGAAATGAGCAGTTCTTC.

This chain joins TRBV27 and TRBJ2-2; D possibly corresponds to TRBD2 (6 bases). Germline lookup yields CDR1 MNHEY and CDR2 SMNVEV (reference sequence). V lost 1 base and J lost 4, with 10 bases in between. The CDR3 is 15 amino acids. The CDR3 sequence: CASSLLEGSTGELFF. The DNA for the CDR3 is TGTGCCAGCAGTTTATTGGAGGGTAGCACCGGGGAGCTGTTTTTT.

This clone has a single count. CDR3 sequence: CASRQGNQPQHF. The CDR3, as DNA: TGTGCCTCACGACAGGGGAATCAGCCCCAGCATTTT. J is TRBJ1-5 and V is TRBV28; 8 nucleotides line up with TRBD1. V dropped 11 bases and J dropped 4; count of bases not matched to a gene: 4. CDR3 length: 12 amino acids. Germline CDR1 is MDHEN and CDR2 is SYDVKM.

V gene TRBV7-3 combines with J gene TRBJ2-1; TRBD2 matches 9 bases. After removal of 2 bases from V and 8 bases from J, the junction contained 4 bases not matched to a gene. Germline CDR1 is SGHTA and CDR2 is FQGTGA. This CDR3 has 14 amino acids. The CDR3, as DNA: TGTGCCAGCAGCTTAGGCGGGGGGGTGGATGAGCAGTTCTTC. Its translation: CASSLGGGVDEQFF.

This chain uses TRBV29-1 with TRBJ2-3; 10 nucleotides agree with TRBD1. CDR3 size: 15 residues. CDR1 SQVTM and CDR2 ANQGSEA come from the germline V gene. With 4 bases clipped from V and 1 base from J, the junction kept 5 bases outside the gene matches. The CDR3 nucleotides are TGCAGCGTTGGGGAGACAGGGGGCGGCACAGATACGCAGTATTTT. This translates into CSVGETGGGTDTQYF.

This clone has a handful of counts. The J gene is TRBJ1-4, the V gene TRBV5-4, with D uncertain. Germline V gene sequence: CDR1 SGHNT, CDR2 YYREEE (reference sequence). This CDR3 region has 15 residues. Deletions cut 3 bases from V and 3 bases from J, with 12 bases between. CDR3 in amino acids: CASSSASEANEKLFF. Written as DNA, the CDR3 is TGTGCCAGCAGCTCCGCAAGCGAAGCTAATGAAAAACTGTTTTTT.

V gene TRBV27 combines with J gene TRBJ2-5; 7 bases are shared with TRBD2. The junction had 11 bases not matched to a gene; V was cut back by 6 bases and J by 7 bases. The CDR3 spans 14 residues. The germline gives CDR1 MNHEY, CDR2 SMNVEV (reference sequence). This CDR3 reads CASSLRPTGGTQYF. CDR3 DNA sequence: TGTGCCAGCAGCCTCCGCCCCACGGGGGGGACCCAGTACTTC.

The chain recombines TRBV7-2 with TRBJ2-6; no firm D call. The germline V gene encodes CDR1 SGHTA and CDR2 FQGNSA. V dropped 4 bases and J dropped 1 base, with 8 bases sitting between them. The CDR3 sequence is 15 residues long. The CDR3 region is CASSSPQSGANVLTF. CDR3 in DNA: TGTGCCAGCAGCTCTCCACAGTCTGGGGCCAACGTCCTGACTTTC.

This chain links TRBV6-1 with TRBJ1-1; D is possibly TRBD1 (5 bases). Deletions cut 6 bases from V and 11 bases from J, with 22 bases between. The CDR3 sequence is 14 residues long. The germline CDR1 and CDR2 sequences are MNHNS and SASEGT. DNA for the CDR3: TGTGCCAGCAGCAGTCGTCGACAGAGAGCCTCCGCTTTCTTT. Translated, it gives CASSSRRQRASAFF.